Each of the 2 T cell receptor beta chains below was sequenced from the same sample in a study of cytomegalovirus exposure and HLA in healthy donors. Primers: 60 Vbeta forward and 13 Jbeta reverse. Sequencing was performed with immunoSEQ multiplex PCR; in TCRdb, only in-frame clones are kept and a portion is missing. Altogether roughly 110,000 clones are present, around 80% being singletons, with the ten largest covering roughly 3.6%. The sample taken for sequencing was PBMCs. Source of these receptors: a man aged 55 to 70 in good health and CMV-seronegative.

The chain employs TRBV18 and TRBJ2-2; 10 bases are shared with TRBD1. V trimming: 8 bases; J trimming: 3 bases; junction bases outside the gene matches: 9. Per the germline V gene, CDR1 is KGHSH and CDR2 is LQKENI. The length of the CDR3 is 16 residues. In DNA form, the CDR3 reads TGTGCCAGCGCATTACGGACAGGGGGGGACACCGGGGAGCTGTTTTTT. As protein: CASALRTGGDTGELFF.

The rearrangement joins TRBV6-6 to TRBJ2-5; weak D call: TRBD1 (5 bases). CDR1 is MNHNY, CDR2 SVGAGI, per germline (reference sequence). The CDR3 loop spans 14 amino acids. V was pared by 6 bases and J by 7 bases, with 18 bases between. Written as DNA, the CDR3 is TGTGCCAGCAGAGACGCAGGGTCCACGGGGACCCAGTACTTC. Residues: CASRDAGSTGTQYF.